The subject of this entry is one T cell receptor (beta chain). Genomic DNA templated the TCR beta VDJ and CDR3 profiling. TCRdb fed the reads into MiXCR, producing one record per CDR3 protein. This sample has about 81,000 distinct CDR3 sequences; more than 40% occur once, and the top ten carry approximately 61%. The entry originates in a study of CD8+CD57+ T cells in acquired aplastic anemia. V dropped 0 bases and J dropped 6 bases, with 4 bases sitting between them. Germline CDR1 reads KGHDR; CDR2 reads SFDVKD. This CDR3 is 13 amino acids long. The source is a human donor in good health, serving as a control. Material for sequencing was sorted CD4+, CD8+, or CD8+CD57+ T cells (not recorded which) from PBMCs. The gene calls are TRBV24-1 and TRBJ2-2; D is ambiguous. This CDR3 reads CATSDLRPGELFF. The CDR3 coding sequence is TGTGCCACCAGTGATTTGCGGCCCGGGGAGCTGTTTTTT.